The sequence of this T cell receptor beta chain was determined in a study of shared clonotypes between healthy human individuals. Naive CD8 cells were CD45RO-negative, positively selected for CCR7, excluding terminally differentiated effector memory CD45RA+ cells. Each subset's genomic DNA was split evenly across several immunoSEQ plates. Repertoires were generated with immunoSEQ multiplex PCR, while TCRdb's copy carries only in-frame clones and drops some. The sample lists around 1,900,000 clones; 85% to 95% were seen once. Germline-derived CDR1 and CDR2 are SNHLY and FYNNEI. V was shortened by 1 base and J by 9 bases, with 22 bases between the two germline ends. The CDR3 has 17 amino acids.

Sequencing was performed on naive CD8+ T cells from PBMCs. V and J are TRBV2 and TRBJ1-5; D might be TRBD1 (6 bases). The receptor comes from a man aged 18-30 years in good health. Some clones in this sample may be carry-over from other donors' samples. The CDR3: CASSEDREGVVFAPQHF. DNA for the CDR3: TGTGCCAGCAGTGAAGACAGGGAGGGAGTAGTTTTTGCGCCCCAGCATTTT.